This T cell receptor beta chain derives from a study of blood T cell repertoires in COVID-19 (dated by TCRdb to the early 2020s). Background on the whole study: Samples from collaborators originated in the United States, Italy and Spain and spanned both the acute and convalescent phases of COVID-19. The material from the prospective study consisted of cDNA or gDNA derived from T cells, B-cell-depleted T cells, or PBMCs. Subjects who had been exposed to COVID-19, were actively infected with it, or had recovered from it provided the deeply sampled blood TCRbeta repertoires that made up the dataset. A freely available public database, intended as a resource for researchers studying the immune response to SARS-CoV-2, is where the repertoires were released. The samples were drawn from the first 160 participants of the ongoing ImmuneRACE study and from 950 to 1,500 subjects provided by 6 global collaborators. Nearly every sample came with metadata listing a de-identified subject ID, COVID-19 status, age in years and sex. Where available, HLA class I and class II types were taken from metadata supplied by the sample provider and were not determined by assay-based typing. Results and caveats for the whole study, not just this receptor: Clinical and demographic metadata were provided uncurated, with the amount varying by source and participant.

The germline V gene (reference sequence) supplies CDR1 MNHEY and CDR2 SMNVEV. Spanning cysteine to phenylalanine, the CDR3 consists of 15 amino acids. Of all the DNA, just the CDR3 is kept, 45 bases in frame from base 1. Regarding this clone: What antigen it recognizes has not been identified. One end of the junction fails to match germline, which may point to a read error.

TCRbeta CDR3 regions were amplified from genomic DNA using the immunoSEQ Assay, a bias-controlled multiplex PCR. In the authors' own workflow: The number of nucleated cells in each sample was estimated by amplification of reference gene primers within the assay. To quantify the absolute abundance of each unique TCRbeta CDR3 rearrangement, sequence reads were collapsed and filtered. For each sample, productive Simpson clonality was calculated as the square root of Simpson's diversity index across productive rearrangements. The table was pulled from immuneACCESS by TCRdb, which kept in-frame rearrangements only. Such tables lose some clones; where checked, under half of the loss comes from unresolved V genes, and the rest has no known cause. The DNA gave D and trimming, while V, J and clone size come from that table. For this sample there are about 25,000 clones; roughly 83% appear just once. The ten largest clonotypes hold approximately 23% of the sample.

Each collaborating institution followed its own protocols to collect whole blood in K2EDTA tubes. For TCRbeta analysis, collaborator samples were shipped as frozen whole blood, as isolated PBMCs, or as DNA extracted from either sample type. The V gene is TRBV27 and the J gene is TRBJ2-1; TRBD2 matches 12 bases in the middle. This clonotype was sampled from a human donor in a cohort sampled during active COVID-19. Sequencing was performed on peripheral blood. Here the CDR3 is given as CASSFGLAGGNGQFF. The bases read TGTGCCAGCAGTTTTGGGCTAGCGGGGGGGAATGGGCAGTTCTTC.